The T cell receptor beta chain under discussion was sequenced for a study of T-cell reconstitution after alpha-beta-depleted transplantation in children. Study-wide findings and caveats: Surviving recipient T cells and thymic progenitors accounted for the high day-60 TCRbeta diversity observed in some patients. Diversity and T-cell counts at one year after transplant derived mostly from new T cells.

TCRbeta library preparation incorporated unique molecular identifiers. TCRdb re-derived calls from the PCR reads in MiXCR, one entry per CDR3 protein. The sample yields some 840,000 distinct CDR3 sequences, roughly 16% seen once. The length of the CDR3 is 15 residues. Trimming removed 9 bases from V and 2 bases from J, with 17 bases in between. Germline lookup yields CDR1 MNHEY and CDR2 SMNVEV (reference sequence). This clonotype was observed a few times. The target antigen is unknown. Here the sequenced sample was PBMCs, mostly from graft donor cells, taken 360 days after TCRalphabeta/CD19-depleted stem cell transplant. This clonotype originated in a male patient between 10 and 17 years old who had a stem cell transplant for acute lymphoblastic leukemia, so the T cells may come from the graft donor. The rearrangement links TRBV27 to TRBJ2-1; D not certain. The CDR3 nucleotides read TGTGCCAGTTCCGGGCAGACATTACCCTACAATGAGCAGTTCTTC. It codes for CASSGQTLPYNEQFF.